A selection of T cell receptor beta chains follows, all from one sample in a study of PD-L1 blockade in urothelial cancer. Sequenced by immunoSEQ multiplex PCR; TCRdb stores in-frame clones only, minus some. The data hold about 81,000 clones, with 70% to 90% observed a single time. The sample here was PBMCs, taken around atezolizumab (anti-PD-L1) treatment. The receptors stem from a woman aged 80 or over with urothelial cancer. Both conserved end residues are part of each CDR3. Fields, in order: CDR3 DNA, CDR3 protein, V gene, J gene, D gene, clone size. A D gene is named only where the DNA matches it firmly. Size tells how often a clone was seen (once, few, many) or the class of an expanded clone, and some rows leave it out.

cdr3_nt: TGTGCCAGCAGCTTGGGGGAGAACACCATATATTTT
cdr3_aa: CASSLGENTIYF
v_call: TRBV5-4
j_call: TRBJ1-3
d_call: -
clone_size: -

cdr3_nt: TGTGCCACCCGCCCTACAGGGTGGTACGAGCAGTACTTC
cdr3_aa: CATRPTGWYEQYF
v_call: TRBV15
j_call: TRBJ2-7
d_call: -
clone_size: -

cdr3_nt: TGTGCCAGCAGCTTCTTACGGAGATACTATAGCAATCAGCCCCAGCATTTT
cdr3_aa: CASSFLRRYYSNQPQHF
v_call: TRBV5-5
j_call: TRBJ1-5
d_call: -
clone_size: -

cdr3_nt: TGTGCCAGCAGTCGGCCGGGACAGGGGTACTACGAGCAGTACTTC
cdr3_aa: CASSRPGQGYYEQYF
v_call: TRBV2
j_call: TRBJ2-7
d_call: TRBD1
clone_size: -

cdr3_nt: TGTGCCAGCAGTGCGATGGGAGGGCCCCCAGATACGCAGTATTTT
cdr3_aa: CASSAMGGPPDTQYF
v_call: TRBV2
j_call: TRBJ2-3
d_call: TRBD2
clone_size: once

cdr3_nt: TGTGCCAGCAGTCCAGGGGGAACGAATCAGCCCCAGCATTTT
cdr3_aa: CASSPGGTNQPQHF
v_call: TRBV28
j_call: TRBJ1-5
d_call: TRBD1
clone_size: -

cdr3_nt: TGTGCCAGCAGTGAAGGCATAACTAGCGGGAGGATATACGAGCAGTACTTC
cdr3_aa: CASSEGITSGRIYEQYF
v_call: TRBV6-1
j_call: TRBJ2-7
d_call: TRBD2
clone_size: -

cdr3_nt: TGTGCCAGCAGCTTACCATCCGGGACTAGCGGGTTTGGGGAGCTGTTTTTT
cdr3_aa: CASSLPSGTSGFGELFF
v_call: TRBV7-8
j_call: TRBJ2-2
d_call: TRBD2
clone_size: -

cdr3_nt: TGTGCCAGCAGCTCCCCGACTAGCAGGGCCAATGAGCAGTTCTTC
cdr3_aa: CASSSPTSRANEQFF
v_call: TRBV11-2
j_call: TRBJ2-1
d_call: TRBD2
clone_size: -

cdr3_nt: TGTGCCAGCAGCGCCAGGGGTAAGGAAAACACCATATATTTT
cdr3_aa: CASSARGKENTIYF
v_call: TRBV5-6
j_call: TRBJ1-3
d_call: -
clone_size: -

cdr3_nt: TGTGCCAGCAGTTACTGGCTAGCGGGAGCCTACGAGCAGTACTTC
cdr3_aa: CASSYWLAGAYEQYF
v_call: TRBV6-5
j_call: TRBJ2-7
d_call: TRBD2
clone_size: once

cdr3_nt: TGCGCCAGCAGCCTGGACAGCCCTAACTATGGCTACACCTTC
cdr3_aa: CASSLDSPNYGYTF
v_call: TRBV5-1
j_call: TRBJ1-2
d_call: -
clone_size: -

cdr3_nt: TGTGCCAGTAGTATAGGAGGCGGCCATAATGAAAAACTGTTTTTT
cdr3_aa: CASSIGGGHNEKLFF
v_call: TRBV19
j_call: TRBJ1-4
d_call: -
clone_size: -

cdr3_nt: TGCGCCAGCAGCCAAGGACAAAGCGGGAGGGCCGATGAGACCCAGTACTTC
cdr3_aa: CASSQGQSGRADETQYF
v_call: TRBV4-1
j_call: TRBJ2-5
d_call: TRBD2
clone_size: -

cdr3_nt: TGTGCCAGCACGCCCCCGTTACAGGGGGCCTATGGCTACACCTTC
cdr3_aa: CASTPPLQGAYGYTF
v_call: TRBV2
j_call: TRBJ1-2
d_call: TRBD1
clone_size: -

cdr3_nt: TGTGCCAGCAGTGATGGGGGAGGCCAGGCACGCGGCTACACCTTC
cdr3_aa: CASSDGGGQARGYTF
v_call: TRBV6-1
j_call: TRBJ1-2
d_call: -
clone_size: once

cdr3_nt: TGTGCCAGCAGTGAGTCCCGGACAGAGACCTACGAGCAGTACTTC
cdr3_aa: CASSESRTETYEQYF
v_call: TRBV2
j_call: TRBJ2-7
d_call: -
clone_size: -

cdr3_nt: TGTGCCATCAGTGAGCCCGGACCGGGACAGGAGGAGACCCAGTACTTC
cdr3_aa: CAISEPGPGQEETQYF
v_call: TRBV10-3
j_call: TRBJ2-5
d_call: TRBD1
clone_size: -

cdr3_nt: TGTGCCAGCAGTAGATCAGGGGATCGCTATAATGAAAAACTGTTTTTT
cdr3_aa: CASSRSGDRYNEKLFF
v_call: TRBV2
j_call: TRBJ1-4
d_call: -
clone_size: -

cdr3_nt: TGTGCCAGCAGCATGGACAGGGGGAACACTGAAGCTTTCTTT
cdr3_aa: CASSMDRGNTEAFF
v_call: TRBV5-4
j_call: TRBJ1-1
d_call: TRBD1
clone_size: -

cdr3_nt: TGTGCCAGCTCACAGAGCAAGAACACTGAAGCTTTCTTT
cdr3_aa: CASSQSKNTEAFF
v_call: TRBV18
j_call: TRBJ1-1
d_call: -
clone_size: -

cdr3_nt: TGTGCCAGCAGGACAACTCCTAGTGCGGGCTACAATGAGCAGTTCTTC
cdr3_aa: CASRTTPSAGYNEQFF
v_call: TRBV2
j_call: TRBJ2-1
d_call: -
clone_size: -

cdr3_nt: TGTGCCAGCAGCGGGACAGGGGGGGGCTACGAGCAGTACTTC
cdr3_aa: CASSGTGGGYEQYF
v_call: TRBV6-5
j_call: TRBJ2-7
d_call: TRBD1
clone_size: once